The text below deals with one T cell receptor beta chain. These data are taken from a study of shared clonotypes between healthy human individuals. Trimming removed 4 bases from V and 0 bases from J; junction bases left unmatched: 5. Germline CDR1 SGHTS, CDR2 YDEGEE. The CDR3 is made up of 15 amino acids. Generated by immunoSEQ multiplex PCR, the TCRdb table keeps only in-frame clones and is missing some. The data hold about 680,000 clones, with around 92% observed a single time. Cells designated naive CD8 were CD45RO-negative and were positively selected for CCR7, with terminally differentiated effector memory CD45RA+ cells excluded. Those who donated were healthy HIV-negative adults, with no recent acute infections or vaccinations reported.

Sequencing was done on a sample of naive CD8+ T cells sorted from blood. This chain connects TRBV5-8 to TRBJ2-3; 7 bases align to TRBD2. This clonotype was sampled from a young man in good health. CDR3 in amino acids: CASSRQRESTDTQYF. The CDR3, as DNA: TGTGCCAGCAGCAGGCAGCGGGAAAGCACAGATACGCAGTATTTT.